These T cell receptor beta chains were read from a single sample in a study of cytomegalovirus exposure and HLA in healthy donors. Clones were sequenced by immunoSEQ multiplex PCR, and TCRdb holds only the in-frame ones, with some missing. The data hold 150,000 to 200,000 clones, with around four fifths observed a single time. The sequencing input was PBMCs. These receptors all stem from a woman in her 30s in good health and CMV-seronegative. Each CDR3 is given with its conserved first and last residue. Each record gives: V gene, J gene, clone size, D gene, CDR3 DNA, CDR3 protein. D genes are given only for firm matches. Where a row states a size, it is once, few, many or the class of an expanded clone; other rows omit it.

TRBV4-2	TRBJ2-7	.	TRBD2	TGTGCCAGCAGCCCTCGGGGGGGTAGATACGAGCAGTACTTC	CASSPRGGRYEQYF
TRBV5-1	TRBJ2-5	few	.	TGCGCCAGCAGCTTGGACAGGGAGACCCAGTACTTC	CASSLDRETQYF
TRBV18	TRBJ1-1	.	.	TGTGCCAGCTCACTCATCGAGGCCAGGAACACTGAAGCTTTCTTT	CASSLIEARNTEAFF
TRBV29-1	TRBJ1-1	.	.	TGCAGCGCCTCTGGGCCAGCCCCGAACACTGAAGCTTTCTTT	CSASGPAPNTEAFF
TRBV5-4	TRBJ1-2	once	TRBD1	TGTGCCAGCAGCTCGACAGGGAAGCACTATGGCTACACCTTC	CASSSTGKHYGYTF
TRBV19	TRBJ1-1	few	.	TGTGCCAGTAGTATGACCGGGGGTTTCAACACTGAAGCTTTCTTT	CASSMTGGFNTEAFF
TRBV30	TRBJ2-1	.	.	TGTGCCTGTTGCAGGTACAATGAGCAGTTCTTC	CACCRYNEQFF
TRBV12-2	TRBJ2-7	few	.	TGTGCAAGTCGCCAAAGAGTAGTGGACGAGCAGTACTTC	CASRQRVVDEQYF
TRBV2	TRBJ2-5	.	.	TGTGCCAGCAGTGGAGGGAGGGGGGAGCAAGAGACCCAGTACTTC	CASSGGRGEQETQYF
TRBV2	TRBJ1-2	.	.	TGTGCCAGCAGTGAAACAGGGAGCTATGGCTACACCTTC	CASSETGSYGYTF
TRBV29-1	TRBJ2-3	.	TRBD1	TGCAGCGTTGAAGCCCGGCCGACAGGGGCAGATACGCAGTATTTT	CSVEARPTGADTQYF
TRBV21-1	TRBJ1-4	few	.	TGTGCCAGCACGTCCCGGGACAGGGACGGGGCCAAATCTAATGAAAAACTGTTTTTT	CASTSRDRDGAKSNEKLFF
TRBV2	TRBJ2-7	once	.	TGTGCCAGCAGCTCCAGGGTAGGGACCTACGAGCAGTACTTC	CASSSRVGTYEQYF
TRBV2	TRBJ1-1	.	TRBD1	TGTGCCAGCAGTGCTCAGGGGGCAGGGAACACTGAAGCTTTCTTT	CASSAQGAGNTEAFF
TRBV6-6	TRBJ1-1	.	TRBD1	TGTGCCAGCAGTTACTTACAGGGGCACACTGAAGCTTTCTTT	CASSYLQGHTEAFF
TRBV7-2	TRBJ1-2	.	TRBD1	TGTGCCAGCAGCTTAATTACAGGGGGCGTGGGGGGCTACACCTTC	CASSLITGGVGGYTF
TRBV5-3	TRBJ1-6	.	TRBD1	TGTGCCAGAAGCCGGGACAGGGGGACCTCACCCCTCCACTTT	CARSRDRGTSPLHF
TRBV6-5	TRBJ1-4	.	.	TGTGCCAGCAGTTACTCGGAGGGGTCCGGTGAAAAACTGTTTTTT	CASSYSEGSGEKLFF
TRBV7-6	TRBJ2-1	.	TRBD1	TGTGCCAGCAGCTTATTCTCCGGGACAGCCTCCTACAATGAGCAGTTCTTC	CASSLFSGTASYNEQFF
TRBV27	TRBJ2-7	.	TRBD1	TGTGCCAGCAGACCCCAGGGGGTTTACTACGAGCAGTACTTC	CASRPQGVYYEQYF
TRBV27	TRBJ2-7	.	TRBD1	TGTGCCAGCAGGCGGACAGGGACACCCTACGAGCAGTACTTC	CASRRTGTPYEQYF
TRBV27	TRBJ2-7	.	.	TGTGCCAGCACCACATTAGGGAACAGGAACCCCTACGAGCAGTACTTC	CASTTLGNRNPYEQYF
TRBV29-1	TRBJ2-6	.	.	TGCAGCGTTGAAGGCGTCATTAGCTCTGGGGCCAACGTCCTGACTTTC	CSVEGVISSGANVLTF